This T cell receptor beta chain stems from a study of technical replicates of blood from a handful of donors. The trim removed 4 bases at V and 0 bases at J, leaving 6 bases unmatched. The germline gives CDR1 SGHVS, CDR2 FNYEAQ. The CDR3 consists of 18 residues. TCRdb's copy holds only in-frame clones and misses some; the assay was immunoSEQ multiplex PCR. The sample shows about 66,000 clones, more than 85% of them seen only once. The chain joins TRBV7-6 to TRBJ2-4, with 13 bases matching TRBD2. This clonotype was sampled from a human donor in good health. Some clones in this sample may be carry-over from other donors' samples. Sequencing used PBMCs. CDR3 residues: CASSSGLAGLLAKNIQYF. The CDR3 DNA follows: TGTGCCAGCAGCTCGGGACTAGCGGGGCTGCTAGCCAAAAACATTCAGTACTTC.